One and the same sample provided the 5 T cell receptor beta chains below, sequenced in a study of T and B cells in COVID-19 patients. Blood genomic DNA input for TRB amplification was 250-500 ng. BIOMED2 TRB-A/B primer pools were used in multiplex TRB PCR. MiXCR was run by TCRdb on the multiplex PCR reads, yielding one entry per CDR3 protein. The table lists thousands of distinct CDR3 sequences, about a third of them singletons. The source material was blood. The origin of the receptors is a human donor with active COVID-19.

This chain uses TRBV20-1 with TRBJ1-4, with 7 nucleotides matching TRBD1. From germline, CDR1 is DFQATT and CDR2 SNEGSKA (reference sequence). Unmatched junction bases numbered 7, after V lost 5 bases and J lost 7 bases. The CDR3 loop spans 13 amino acids. CDR3 amino acids: CSASAGGVEKLFF. CDR3 nucleotides: TGCAGTGCTTCGGCAGGGGGTGTTGAAAAACTGTTTTTT.

The V and J genes are TRBV7-6 and TRBJ2-5, with D hard to call. CDR3 size: 12 residues. The ends were cut back, 2 bases at V and 5 bases at J, with 6 bases in the middle. Per the germline V gene, CDR1 is SGHVS and CDR2 is FNYEAQ. The CDR3 DNA sequence: TGTGCCAGCAGCTTATCAGCGGAGACCCAGTACTTC. Its protein is CASSLSAETQYF.

This clonotype was detected only a few times. The chain links TRBV24-1 to TRBJ2-3; D ambiguous. V lost 4 bases, J lost 4 bases, and 11 bases lay in between. Germline V gene data show CDR1 as KGHDR and CDR2 as SFDVKD. This CDR3 contains 14 residues. The CDR3 nucleotides are TGTGCCACCAGTGACTTTTGGATCCCAGATACGCAGTATTTT. Its translation: CATSDFWIPDTQYF.

Turning to this clonotype: Being one base from a much bigger clone, this may be a read error. Here the CDR3 DNA reads TGTTCCAGTAGCAGGACGGGACTAGCGGGGACAGATACGCAGTATTTT. It encodes CSSSRTGLAGTDTQYF. This sequence joins TRBV19 and TRBJ2-3, with 13 bases aligning to TRBD2. CDR1 and CDR2 (germline): LNHDA, SQIVND (reference sequence). The length of the CDR3 is 16 residues.

This clonotype is labeled as medium-sized (0.01 to 0.1%). The chain uses TRBV27 and TRBJ1-2; weak D call: TRBD1 (5 bases). The ends were cut back, 4 bases at V and 0 bases at J, with 12 bases in the middle. The CDR3 has 15 residues. From germline, CDR1 is MNHEY and CDR2 SMNVEV (reference sequence). CDR3 sequence: CASSSGGTANYGYTF. The CDR3 DNA reads TGTGCCAGCAGTTCCGGGGGGACGGCTAACTATGGCTACACCTTC.